One sample yielded the 19 T cell receptor beta chains listed below, sequenced in a study of blood T cell repertoires in COVID-19 (dated by TCRdb to 2018 to 2021). Receptor amplification or capture employed the immunoSEQ multiplex PCR assay. TCRdb re-hosts the immuneACCESS table, in-frame sequences only. Its copies lack some clones; in the studies checked, an unresolved V gene accounts for under half of them, and the cause for the rest is not known. The sample profile shows 150,000 or so clones; about 80% of them were found once. The ten largest clones add up to roughly 18% of the sample. The sequenced sample consisted of peripheral blood. These TCRs come from a woman older than 75 with acute or convalescent COVID-19.

The chain has TRBV11-3 and TRBJ1-1; tentatively, D is TRBD1 (6 bases). The V and J ends lost 3 bases and 3 bases respectively, with 8 bases between them. The CDR3 consists of 13 residues. CDR1 is SGHNT and CDR2 is YENEEA in the germline V gene. CDR3 region: CASSFYRDTEAFF. CDR3 nucleotides: TGTGCCAGCAGCTTCTACAGGGACACTGAAGCTTTCTTT.

The chain uses TRBV9 and TRBJ1-1, with 7 bases matching TRBD1. Germline CDR1 reads SGDLS; CDR2 reads YYNGEE. The length of the CDR3 is 14 residues. Trimming cost V 3 bases and J 5 bases; bases outside gene matches: 7. This chain's CDR3 is CASSGQGTGTEAFF. The CDR3 nucleotides read TGTGCCAGCAGCGGACAGGGAACGGGAACTGAAGCTTTCTTT.

V and J are TRBV5-4 and TRBJ2-7; 8 bases are shared with TRBD2. After removal of 1 base from V and 1 base from J, the junction contained 7 bases not matched to a gene. The CDR3 has 16 amino acids. CDR1 is SGHNT, CDR2 YYREEE, per germline (reference sequence). DNA of the CDR3: TGTGCCAGCAGCTTGCCGGGCGGGGGGACTTCCTACGAGCAGTACTTC. This encodes CASSLPGGGTSYEQYF. Together with reference TRBV5-4 and TRBJ2-7, the CDR3 gives the full variable domain: ETGVTQSPTHLIKTRGQQVTLRCSSQSGHNTVSWYQQALGQGPQFIFQYYREEENGRGNFPPRFSGLQFPNYSSELNVNALELDDSALYLCASSLPGGGTSYEQYFGPGTRLTVT.

The sample holds one count of this clone. The chain has TRBV12-3 or TRBV12-4 and TRBJ2-7; D is perhaps TRBD2 (6 bases). Trimming removed 7 bases at V and 9 bases at J, with 19 bases between. This CDR3 contains 13 residues. The CDR3 nucleotides are TGTGCCAGCACCCTCAACGAGGGAGCGGGGCAGTACTTC. Its protein is CASTLNEGAGQYF.

The CDR3 nucleotides are TGTGCCAGCAGCTCTTTAACTAGCGGGTACAGCTCCTACAATGAGCAGTTCTTC. Its protein product is CASSSLTSGYSSYNEQFF. This chain uses TRBV7-9 with TRBJ2-1, with 9 bases identical to TRBD2. Looked up from germline, CDR1 is SEHNR and CDR2 is FQNEAQ (reference sequence). With 4 bases clipped from V and 0 bases from J, the junction kept 10 bases outside the gene matches. The CDR3 is made up of 18 amino acids.

This chain uses TRBV19 with TRBJ2-1, with a weak D call TRBD2 (7 bases). The CDR3 extends over 15 amino acids. Looked up from germline, CDR1 is LNHDA and CDR2 is SQIVND (reference sequence). Trimming shortened V by 3 bases and J by 1 base, and 10 bases separated the two germline ends. The CDR3 loop is CASSIGGLSYNEQFF. The CDR3 coding sequence is TGTGCCAGTAGTATCGGGGGGCTATCCTACAATGAGCAGTTCTTC.

The genes are TRBV19 and TRBJ1-1; D is perhaps TRBD1 (5 bases). Germline loops: CDR1 LNHDA, CDR2 SQIVND (reference sequence). The CDR3 is made up of 14 amino acids. Trimming left V 3 bases short and J 1 base short, with 9 bases between. The CDR3 spells CASSMGLTNTEAFF. CDR3 bases: TGTGCCAGTAGTATGGGGCTGACGAACACTGAAGCTTTCTTT.

V usage is TRBV28 and J usage is TRBJ2-3; D possibly corresponds to TRBD1 (6 bases). The ends were cut back, 2 bases at V and 10 bases at J, with 7 bases in the middle. Germline V gives CDR1 MDHEN, CDR2 SYDVKM. The CDR3 loop spans 11 amino acids. CDR3: CASSLPGAQYF. DNA for the CDR3: TGTGCCAGCAGTTTACCAGGGGCGCAGTATTTT.

The chain links TRBV5-4 to TRBJ1-1, with a weak D call TRBD1 (5 bases). Per germline, CDR1 SGHNT and CDR2 YYREEE (reference sequence). The length of the CDR3 is 15 residues. With 0 bases removed from V and 1 base from J, the gap between germline ends came to 10 bases. The CDR3 loop reads CASSLAWGRNTEAFF. The CDR3 nucleotides are TGTGCCAGCAGCTTGGCTTGGGGCAGGAACACTGAAGCTTTCTTT.

This chain joins TRBV21-1 and TRBJ2-1; the table's D call TRBD1 went unverified against the DNA. TRBV21-1 is an annotated pseudogene. The CDR3 sequence is 16 residues long. The CDR3 is CASSKVTGTDYNEQFF. CDR3 coding DNA: TGTGCCAGCAGCAAAGTCACCGGGACAGATTACAATGAGCAGTTCTTC.

The rearrangement links TRBV5-1 to TRBJ2-3, with TRBD2 identical over 7 bases. This CDR3 comprises 14 residues. The germline gives CDR1 SGHRS, CDR2 YFSETQ. With 4 bases clipped from V and 8 bases from J, the junction kept 10 bases outside the gene matches. This CDR3 reads CASSPGGNFRTQYF. The CDR3 bases are TGCGCCAGCAGCCCGGGAGGTAACTTCCGTACGCAGTATTTT.

This clone has at least ten counts. The V call is TRBV10-3, the J call TRBJ2-1; 9 bases agree with TRBD1. The germline CDR1 and CDR2 sequences are ENHRY and SYGVKD. The CDR3 loop spans 13 amino acids. V trimming: 5 bases; J trimming: 7 bases; junction bases outside the gene matches: 3. This CDR3 reads CAISQTGGNEQFF. CDR3 DNA: TGTGCCATCAGTCAGACAGGGGGGAATGAGCAGTTCTTC.

The chain employs TRBV6-5 and TRBJ2-7; perhaps TRBD1 as D (5 bases). Germline V CDR1 and CDR2: MNHEY, SVGAGI. CDR3 length: 13 amino acids. Trimming cost V 6 bases and J 6 bases, with 15 bases left between them. CDR3 amino acids: CASSREMISEQYF. CDR3 DNA sequence: TGTGCCAGCAGCAGGGAAATGATCTCCGAGCAGTACTTC.

The chain has TRBV7-2 and TRBJ1-5, with 11 bases fitting TRBD1. The CDR3 is 16 amino acids. Unmatched junction bases numbered 6, after V lost 5 bases and J lost 3 bases. The germline gives CDR1 SGHTA, CDR2 FQGNSA. Here the CDR3 reads CASSRRDRGNNQPQHF. CDR3 DNA sequence: TGTGCCAGCAGCCGCCGGGACAGGGGGAACAATCAGCCCCAGCATTTT.

The sample holds one count of this clone. The rearrangement links TRBV6-4 to TRBJ2-1; TRBD2 matches at 7 bases. Germline V lookup: CDR1 MRHNA, CDR2 SNTAGT. After removal of 4 bases from V and 4 bases from J, the junction contained 7 bases not matched to a gene. CDR3 length: 15 residues. The chain's CDR3 is CASSASGNGYNEQFF. Here the CDR3 DNA reads TGTGCCAGCAGTGCAAGCGGGAACGGGTACAATGAGCAGTTCTTC.

The chain carries TRBV11-3 and TRBJ2-7; D is ambiguous. Germline V lookup: CDR1 SGHNT, CDR2 YENEEA. Trimming cost V 3 bases and J 3 bases, with 6 bases left between them. The CDR3 consists of 12 residues. The DNA of the CDR3 is TGTGCCAGCAGCTTTGGCAACTACGAGCAGTACTTC. As protein: CASSFGNYEQYF.

This clone appeared once. The rearrangement links TRBV9 to TRBJ1-5; 7 bases agree with TRBD1. The CDR3 spans 14 residues. Unmatched junction bases numbered 4, after V lost 4 bases and J lost 3 bases. Germline CDR1 and CDR2: SGDLS and YYNGEE. CDR3 region: CASSPGTVNQPQHF. CDR3 nucleotide sequence: TGTGCCAGCAGCCCCGGGACAGTCAATCAGCCCCAGCATTTT.

This chain connects TRBV7-3 to TRBJ1-2; D remains ambiguous. From germline, CDR1 is SGHTA and CDR2 FQGTGA. Trimming stripped 2 bases from V and 4 bases from J, with 8 bases between. The CDR3 has 13 residues. The CDR3 sequence: CASSLSAGYGYTF. The CDR3 nucleotides read TGTGCCAGCAGCTTATCTGCGGGCTATGGCTACACCTTC.

For this clone: Other DNA sequences from this sample encode an identical CDR3 as well. The chain carries TRBV5-1 and TRBJ1-2, with D possibly matching TRBD1 (6 bases). V was cut by 0 bases and J by 2 bases, with 8 bases left in between. The CDR3 runs to 14 residues. Germline-derived CDR1 and CDR2 are SGHRS and YFSETQ. CDR3 protein: CASSLATGNYGYTF. DNA of the CDR3: TGCGCCAGCAGCTTGGCAACAGGGAACTATGGCTACACCTTC. The full variable domain, its missing parts supplied by reference TRBV5-1 and TRBJ1-2, is KAGVTQTPRYLIKTRGQQVTLSCSPISGHRSVSWYQQTPGQGLQFLFEYFSETQRNKGNFPGRFSGRQFSNSRSEMNVSTLELGDSALYLCASSLATGNYGYTFGSGTRLTVV.